The 17 T cell receptor beta chains below were found in one sample sequenced in a study of post-analysis software for immune sequencing data. The study, taken as a whole, reports: Roughly 5 TRBV segments, TRBV5-6, TRBV5-1 and TRBV20-1 among them, were found more frequent in patients than controls.

The antigens for these receptors are not known. Every TCR beta cDNA library bore unique molecular identifiers. TCRdb redid the calling of the PCR reads with MiXCR, one entry per CDR3 protein. The sample holds more than 350,000 distinct CDR3 sequences, 39% seen once. Material: blood. The receptors shown here come from a girl aged 2-10 years with multiple sclerosis.

This clonotype was observed a handful of times. The CDR3 DNA reads as TGTGCCAGCAGTTACGACAGGGCGAATTCACCCCTCCACTTT. Its protein product is CASSYDRANSPLHF. V gene TRBV6-6 combines with J gene TRBJ1-6; 7 bases are shared with TRBD1. Germline V CDR1 and CDR2: MNHNY, SVGAGI (reference sequence). CDR3 length: 14 amino acids. The trim removed 2 bases at V and 7 bases at J, leaving 2 bases unmatched.

The chain employs TRBV20-1 and TRBJ2-3; TRBD2 matches at 10 bases. V lost 3 bases to trimming and J lost 0 bases; unmatched junction nucleotides: 12. The CDR3 has 18 amino acids. Germline assignment: CDR1 DFQATT and CDR2 SNEGSKA (reference sequence). The CDR3 region is CSARQASGGLTSTDTQYF. The CDR3 DNA reads TGCAGTGCTAGGCAAGCTAGCGGGGGCCTAACTAGCACAGATACGCAGTATTTT.

The chain has TRBV5-1 and TRBJ2-1, with 8 bases lining up with TRBD1. Trimming at V came to 6 bases and at J to 0 bases, leaving 14 bases not matched to a gene. CDR3 length: 18 residues. CDR1 and CDR2 (germline): SGHRS, YFSETQ. CDR3 DNA sequence: TGCGCCAGCACCCTTGGCCCAGGGGGCACGAACTCCTACAATGAGCAGTTCTTC. Translation: CASTLGPGGTNSYNEQFF.

This clonotype has a handful of counts. V gene TRBV10-3 combines with J gene TRBJ2-4; the match to TRBD2 covers 13 bases. V lost 7 bases to trimming and J lost 13 bases; unmatched junction nucleotides: 13. CDR1 and CDR2 (germline): ENHRY, SYGVKD. This CDR3 comprises 15 residues. In DNA, the CDR3 is TGTGCCATCAACCCCGGACTAGCGGGAGAAAAAGAGCAGTACTTC. Its translation is CAINPGLAGEKEQYF.

The chain is built from TRBV5-1 and TRBJ2-1; 7 bases line up with TRBD2. V shed 4 bases, J shed 3 bases, and the junction held 7 bases outside the gene matches. The CDR3 is 15 residues long. Germline CDR1 SGHRS, CDR2 YFSETQ. The chain's CDR3 is CASSHDRDYYNEQFF. As DNA, the CDR3 is TGCGCCAGCAGCCACGACCGGGACTACTACAATGAGCAGTTCTTC.

The rearrangement joins TRBV3-1 to TRBJ2-3, with D unresolved. Trimming took 4 bases from V and 5 from J, leaving 13 bases between them. CDR1 is LGHDT, CDR2 YNNKEL, per germline (reference sequence). This CDR3 is 14 amino acids long. CDR3 residues: CASSPVLRLDTQYF. CDR3 DNA: TGTGCCAGCAGCCCAGTGTTGAGATTAGATACGCAGTATTTT.

The chain recombines TRBV10-3 with TRBJ1-1; tentatively, D is TRBD1 (6 bases). The V gene lost 5 bases and the J gene lost 2 bases, with 9 bases spanning the gap. Germline CDR1 and CDR2: ENHRY and SYGVKD. The CDR3 totals 13 residues. This chain's CDR3 is CAISRQANTEAFF. The CDR3 nucleotides are TGTGCCATCAGTCGACAGGCAAACACTGAAGCTTTCTTT.

In this sample, this clonotype turned up a few times. The V call is TRBV6-2 or TRBV6-3, the J call TRBJ2-3, with 11 positions matching TRBD2. In germline, CDR1 is MNHEY, CDR2 SVGEGT. The V and J ends lost 5 bases and 1 base, in that order; junction bases with no gene match: 2. This CDR3 is 15 amino acids long. As DNA, the CDR3 is TGTGCCAGCAGTAAGGGACTAGCGGGCACAGATACGCAGTATTTT. Protein: CASSKGLAGTDTQYF.

This chain links TRBV4-2 with TRBJ2-7, with 8 bases fitting TRBD2. With 2 bases clipped from V and 0 bases from J, the junction kept 3 bases outside the gene matches. Germline loops: CDR1 LGHNA, CDR2 YNFKEQ. The CDR3 runs 15 residues. This chain's CDR3 is CASSQISGSSYEQYF. The CDR3 nucleotides read TGTGCCAGCAGCCAAATAAGCGGGAGCTCCTACGAGCAGTACTTC.

V usage is TRBV29-1 and J usage is TRBJ1-2; 11 nucleotides match TRBD1. Unmatched junction bases numbered 11, after V lost 4 bases and J lost 4 bases. The CDR3 extends over 16 amino acids. Germline loops: CDR1 SQVTM, CDR2 ANQGSEA. The CDR3 protein is CSVVVGTGGLIYGYTF. The DNA for the CDR3 is TGCAGCGTTGTAGTGGGGACAGGGGGTCTGATCTATGGCTACACCTTC.

CDR3 nucleotide sequence: TGTGCCAGCAGCCAAGGATTACGGACAGACTCTGATCAGCCCCAGCATTTT. Its protein is CASSQGLRTDSDQPQHF. The chain carries TRBV4-2 and TRBJ1-5; possibly TRBD1 for D (6 bases). Trimming stripped 1 base from V and 5 bases from J, with 18 bases between. The V gene's germline CDR1 is LGHNA and CDR2 YNFKEQ. The length of the CDR3 is 17 residues.

The chain links TRBV3-1 to TRBJ2-1, with 7 positions matching TRBD1. J lost 5 bases, V lost 1 base, and 5 bases had no gene match. This CDR3 comprises 15 residues. Per germline, CDR1 LGHDT and CDR2 YNNKEL (reference sequence). For the CDR3, the DNA is TGTGCCAGCAGCCAAGGAGACAGGGTAGACAATGAGCAGTTCTTC. Protein: CASSQGDRVDNEQFF.

This clonotype was counted only a few times. The chain recombines TRBV4-3 with TRBJ2-3; the match to TRBD1 covers 9 bases. Germline assignment: CDR1 LGHNA and CDR2 YSLEER. V shed 2 bases, J shed 2 bases, and the junction held 8 bases outside the gene matches. CDR3 length: 17 residues. Written as DNA, the CDR3 is TGCGCCAGCAGCCAATCTGGGACAGGGTTTTCCACAGATACGCAGTATTTT. This translates into CASSQSGTGFSTDTQYF.

The V gene is TRBV11-2, the J gene TRBJ2-2; perhaps TRBD1 as D (6 bases). The CDR3 is made up of 13 amino acids. V was shortened by 11 bases and J by 0 bases, with 10 bases between the two germline ends. Germline CDR1 and CDR2: SGHAT and FQNNGV. The CDR3 loop reads CADRQANTGELFF. CDR3 nucleotide sequence: TGTGCCGACCGACAGGCGAACACCGGGGAGCTGTTTTTT.

The genes are TRBV7-9 and TRBJ2-7; D is ambiguous. The CDR3 sequence is 13 residues long. V lost 5 bases and J 4 bases, leaving 12 bases between the germline ends. Germline loops: CDR1 SEHNR, CDR2 FQNEAQ (reference sequence). In DNA form, the CDR3 reads TGTGCCAGCAGCCGTGTCGGGCTTTACGAGCAGTACTTC. It codes for CASSRVGLYEQYF.

The chain is built from TRBV20-1 and TRBJ2-7; 7 positions agree with TRBD2. V was clipped by 0 bases and J by 0 bases; unmatched bases: 8. The CDR3 is 16 amino acids. CDR1 and CDR2 from the germline V gene are DFQATT and SNEGSKA (reference sequence). CDR3 loop: CSARDMERGPSYEQYF. The DNA of the CDR3 is TGCAGTGCTAGAGATATGGAGCGGGGACCCTCCTACGAGCAGTACTTC.

CDR3 protein: CASSPGLAGENEQFF. For the CDR3, the DNA is TGTGCCAGCAGCCCCGGGCTAGCGGGTGAAAATGAGCAGTTCTTC. The V call is TRBV27, the J call TRBJ2-1; 8 bases are a match to TRBD2. V gave up 6 bases and J gave up 7 bases; unmatched junction bases: 11. CDR1 and CDR2 (germline): MNHEY, SMNVEV (reference sequence). The CDR3 runs to 15 residues.